Here is one T cell receptor beta chain with its context. The data were taken from a study of OX40 agonist ivuxolimab in advanced cancers. Per germline, CDR1 MGHRA and CDR2 YSYEKL. The length of the CDR3 is 17 residues. V lost 2 bases, J lost 4 bases, and 9 bases stayed unmatched. Produced via immunoSEQ multiplex PCR; TCRdb's table is partial and in-frame only. The repertoire includes 45,000 to 65,000 clones, about 88% of them detected once, and 13% to 15% sits in the top ten. Sample: CD4+ or CD8+ T cells sorted from blood, taken in a trial of the OX40 agonist ivuxolimab. The chain couples TRBV4-1 to TRBJ2-1; 9 nucleotides agree with TRBD1. The clonotype was recovered from an adult with an advanced solid tumor such as melanoma, head and neck, liver or kidney cancer. DNA for the CDR3: TGCGCCAGCAGCCAACTGACGCCGGGACAGGGATACAATGAGCAGTTCTTC. Translation: CASSQLTPGQGYNEQFF.